This T cell receptor beta chain was retrieved from a study of T cell repertoires in cytomegalovirus infection. Overall study context: In the study, CMV epitopes included recently identified HLA-C-restricted and well-studied HLA-B-restricted ones.

TCRdb reprocessed the reads with MiXCR, giving one entry per CDR3 protein. The sample lists about 830,000 distinct CDR3 sequences, 32% seen once, with roughly an eighth in the top ten. About this clonotype: Its antigen is not known. At one end, the junction sequence differs from germline, possibly due to a read error.

The CDR3 sequence is 15 residues long. The germline V gene encodes CDR1 LGHDT and CDR2 YNNKEL (reference sequence). The genes are TRBV3-1 and TRBJ2-3; D perhaps matches TRBD1 (5 bases). The sample here was cultured CD8+ T cells from PBMCs, taken from culture after CMV antigen stimulation. The receptor comes from a human donor in good health (CMV status not recorded). Some clones in this sample may be carry-over from other donors' samples. CDR3 sequence reads: CASIPQLGPTDTQYF. CDR3 nucleotide sequence: TGTGCCAGCATCCCCCAGCTGGGGCCCACAGATACGCAGTACTTT.